The entry below gives a single TCR beta chain sequence along with its context. Its specificity is not known. This may stem from a read error, because a much larger clone lies one nucleotide away. This CDR3 spans 16 amino acids. CDR1 is SGHTA, CDR2 FQGNSA, per germline. 5'RACE with constant-segment primers yielded barcoded, UMI-tagged TCR alpha and TCR beta cDNA libraries. One entry per CDR3 protein, called by TCRdb with MiXCR from the 5' RACE reads. This sample yields about 49,000 distinct CDR3 sequences, of which 5.5% to 7.5% are seen a single time; more than 1.3% belongs to the top ten. This sample was included in a study of T-cell memory formation after mild COVID-19. General study points: Some responding clones appeared in pre-infection memory, suggesting cross-reactive memory joined. While clones contracting from day 15 to 85 were balanced between CD4 and CD8, later expanders leaned CD4+.

Sequenced sample: PBMCs or a T cell subset sorted from them (not recorded which). This clonotype was obtained from a man aged 18 to 30 who had mild COVID-19 (a few samples of this study predate the infection). Cell type and time point are not known. The genes are TRBV7-2 and TRBJ2-6, with TRBD2 matching over 7 bases. The CDR3 here is CASSSSGVSGDNVLTF. DNA of the CDR3: TGTGCCAGCAGCTCTAGCGGCGTATCCGGGGACAACGTCCTGACTTTC. Supplemented by reference TRBV7-2 and TRBJ2-6, the full variable domain reads GAGVSQSPSNKVTEKGKDVELRCDPISGHTALYWYRQSLGQGLEFLIYFQGNSAPDKSGLPSDRFSAERTGGSVSTLTIQRTQQEDSAVYLCASSSSGVSGDNVLTFGAGSRLTVL.